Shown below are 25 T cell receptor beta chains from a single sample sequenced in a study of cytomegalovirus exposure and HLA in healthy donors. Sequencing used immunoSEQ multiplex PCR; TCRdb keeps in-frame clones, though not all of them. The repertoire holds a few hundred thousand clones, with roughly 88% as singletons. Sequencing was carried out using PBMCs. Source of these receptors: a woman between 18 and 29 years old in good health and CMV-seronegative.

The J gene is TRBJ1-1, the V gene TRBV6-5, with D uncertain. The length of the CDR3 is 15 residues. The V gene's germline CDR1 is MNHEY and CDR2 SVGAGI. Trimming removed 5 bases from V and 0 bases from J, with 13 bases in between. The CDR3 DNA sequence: TGTGCCAGCAGTGCGCAAGGAGCCATGAACACTGAAGCTTTCTTT. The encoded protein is CASSAQGAMNTEAFF.

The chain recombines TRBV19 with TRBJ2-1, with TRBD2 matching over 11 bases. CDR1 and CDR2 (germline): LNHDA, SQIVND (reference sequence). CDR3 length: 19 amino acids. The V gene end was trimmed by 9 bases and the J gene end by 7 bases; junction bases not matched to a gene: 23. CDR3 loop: CARLGCGGPTSGTGNEQFF. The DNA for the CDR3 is TGTGCCAGGTTAGGTTGTGGGGGTCCGACTAGCGGGACAGGGAATGAGCAGTTCTTC.

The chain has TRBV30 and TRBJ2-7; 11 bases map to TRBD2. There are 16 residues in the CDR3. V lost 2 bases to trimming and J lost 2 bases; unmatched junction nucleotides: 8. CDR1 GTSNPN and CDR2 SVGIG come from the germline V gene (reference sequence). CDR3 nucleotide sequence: TGTGCCTGGAGTTCACCTGGGACTAGCGGAACCTACGAGCAGTACTTC. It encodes CAWSSPGTSGTYEQYF.

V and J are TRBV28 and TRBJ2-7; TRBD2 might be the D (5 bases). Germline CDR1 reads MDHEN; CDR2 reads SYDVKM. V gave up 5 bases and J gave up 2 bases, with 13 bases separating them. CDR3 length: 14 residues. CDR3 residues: CASSPPGSPYEQYF. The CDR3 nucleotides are TGTGCCAGCAGTCCCCCGGGGAGTCCCTACGAGCAGTACTTC.

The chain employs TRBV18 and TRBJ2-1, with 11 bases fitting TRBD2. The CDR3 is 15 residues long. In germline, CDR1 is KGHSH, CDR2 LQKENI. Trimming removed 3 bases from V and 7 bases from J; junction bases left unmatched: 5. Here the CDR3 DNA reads TGTGCCAGCTCACCTAGCGGGAGGGCCTTGAATGAGCAGTTCTTC. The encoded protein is CASSPSGRALNEQFF.

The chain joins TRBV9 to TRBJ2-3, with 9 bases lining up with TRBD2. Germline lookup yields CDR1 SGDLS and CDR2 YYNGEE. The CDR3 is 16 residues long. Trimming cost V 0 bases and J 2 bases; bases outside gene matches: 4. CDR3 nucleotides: TGTGCCAGCAGCGTAGCGTTAGCGGGAGTCACAGATACGCAGTATTTT. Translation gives CASSVALAGVTDTQYF.

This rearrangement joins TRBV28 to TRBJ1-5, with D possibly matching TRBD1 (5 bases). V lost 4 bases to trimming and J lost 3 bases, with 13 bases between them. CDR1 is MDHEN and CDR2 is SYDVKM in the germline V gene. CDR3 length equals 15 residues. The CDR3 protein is CASSSTPGVNQPQHF. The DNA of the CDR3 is TGTGCCAGCAGTTCCACTCCGGGGGTCAATCAGCCCCAGCATTTT.

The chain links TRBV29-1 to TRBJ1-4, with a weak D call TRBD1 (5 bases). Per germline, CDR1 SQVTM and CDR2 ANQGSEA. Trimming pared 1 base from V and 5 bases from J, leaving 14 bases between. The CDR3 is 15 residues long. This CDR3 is CSVEVGGQENEKLFF. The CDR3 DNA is TGCAGCGTTGAAGTCGGGGGTCAGGAGAATGAAAAACTGTTTTTT.

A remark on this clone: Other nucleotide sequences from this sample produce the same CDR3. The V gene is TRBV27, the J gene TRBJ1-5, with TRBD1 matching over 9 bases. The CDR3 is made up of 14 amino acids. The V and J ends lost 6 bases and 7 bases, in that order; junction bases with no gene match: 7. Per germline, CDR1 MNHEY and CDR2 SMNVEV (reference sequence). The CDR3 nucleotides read TGTGCCAGCAGCCCGGGACAGGGACGGCAGCCCCAGCATTTT. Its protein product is CASSPGQGRQPQHF.

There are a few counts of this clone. The CDR3 spells CASTLAGFGKLFF. CDR3 DNA sequence: TGTGCCAGCACCCTCGCGGGGTTTGGAAAACTGTTTTTT. The rearrangement links TRBV2 to TRBJ1-4; D uncertain. This CDR3 has 13 residues. Per germline, CDR1 SNHLY and CDR2 FYNNEI. The germline V and J ends were trimmed by 7 bases and 10 bases, with 16 bases remaining between them.

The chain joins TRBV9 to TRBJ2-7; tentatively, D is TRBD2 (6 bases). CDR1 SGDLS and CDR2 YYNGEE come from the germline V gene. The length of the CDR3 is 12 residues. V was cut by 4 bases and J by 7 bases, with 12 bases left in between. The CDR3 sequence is CASSPGGGEQYF. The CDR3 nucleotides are TGTGCCAGCAGCCCGGGTGGGGGGGAGCAGTACTTC.

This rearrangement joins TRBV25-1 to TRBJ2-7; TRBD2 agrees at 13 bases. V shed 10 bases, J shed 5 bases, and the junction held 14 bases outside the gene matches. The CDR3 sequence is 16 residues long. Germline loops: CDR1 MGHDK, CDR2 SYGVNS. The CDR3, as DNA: TGTGCCACAACAGGGGGCTACGGACTAGCGGGAGACGAGCAGTACTTC. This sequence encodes CATTGGYGLAGDEQYF.

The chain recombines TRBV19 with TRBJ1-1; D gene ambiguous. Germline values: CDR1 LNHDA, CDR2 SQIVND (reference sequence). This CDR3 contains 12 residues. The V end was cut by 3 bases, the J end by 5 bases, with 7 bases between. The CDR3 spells CASSMGATEAFF. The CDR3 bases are TGTGCCAGTAGTATGGGCGCAACTGAAGCTTTCTTT. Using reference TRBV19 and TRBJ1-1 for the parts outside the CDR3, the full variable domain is DGGITQSPKYLFRKEGQNVTLSCEQNLNHDAMYWYRQDPGQGLRLIYYSQIVNDFQKGDIAEGYSVSREKKESFPLTVTSAQKNPTAFYLCASSMGATEAFFGQGTRLTVV.

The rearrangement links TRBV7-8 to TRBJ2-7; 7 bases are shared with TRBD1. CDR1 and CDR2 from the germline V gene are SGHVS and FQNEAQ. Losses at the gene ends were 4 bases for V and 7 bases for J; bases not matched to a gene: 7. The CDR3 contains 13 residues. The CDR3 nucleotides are TGTGCCAGCAGCTCGGACAGGTCTGGGGAGCAGTACTTC. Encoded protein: CASSSDRSGEQYF.

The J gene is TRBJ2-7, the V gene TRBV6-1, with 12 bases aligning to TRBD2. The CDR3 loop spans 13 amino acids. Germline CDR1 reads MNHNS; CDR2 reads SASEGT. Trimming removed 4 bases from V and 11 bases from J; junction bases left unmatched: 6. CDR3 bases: TGTGCCAGCAGTGTTCCTAGCGGGAGGGCCGAGTACTTC. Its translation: CASSVPSGRAEYF.

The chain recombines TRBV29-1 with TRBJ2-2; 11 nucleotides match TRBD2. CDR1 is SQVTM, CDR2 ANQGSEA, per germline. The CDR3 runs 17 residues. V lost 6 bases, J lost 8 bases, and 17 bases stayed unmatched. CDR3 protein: CSVVGLAGAGVGGELFF. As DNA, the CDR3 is TGCAGCGTGGTAGGACTAGCGGGCGCCGGAGTCGGGGGGGAGCTGTTTTTT.

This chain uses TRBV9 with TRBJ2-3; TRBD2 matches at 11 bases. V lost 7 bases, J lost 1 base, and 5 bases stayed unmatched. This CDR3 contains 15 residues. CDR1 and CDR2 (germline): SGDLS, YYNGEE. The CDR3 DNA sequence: TGTGCCAGCGCGATACTAGCGGGAGGCACAGATACGCAGTATTTT. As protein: CASAILAGGTDTQYF.

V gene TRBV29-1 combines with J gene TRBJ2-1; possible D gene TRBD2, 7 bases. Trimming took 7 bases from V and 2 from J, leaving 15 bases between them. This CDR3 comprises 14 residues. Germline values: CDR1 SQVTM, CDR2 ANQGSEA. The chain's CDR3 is CSAGRGLPYNEQFF. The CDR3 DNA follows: TGCAGCGCGGGCAGGGGACTACCCTACAATGAGCAGTTCTTC.

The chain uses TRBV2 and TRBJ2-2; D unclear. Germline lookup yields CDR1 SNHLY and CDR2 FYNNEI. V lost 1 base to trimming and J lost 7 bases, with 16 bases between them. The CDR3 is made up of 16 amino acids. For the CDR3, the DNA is TGTGCCAGCAGTGAAGTCGGTCTAGAAAGGATCGGGGAGCTGTTTTTT. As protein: CASSEVGLERIGELFF.

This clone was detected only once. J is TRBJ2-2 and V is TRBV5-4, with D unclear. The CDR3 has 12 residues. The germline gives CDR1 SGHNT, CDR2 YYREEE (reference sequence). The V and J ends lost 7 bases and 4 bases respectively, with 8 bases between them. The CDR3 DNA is TGTGCCAGCGTCACGCGCACCGGGGAGCTGTTTTTT. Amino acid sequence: CASVTRTGELFF.

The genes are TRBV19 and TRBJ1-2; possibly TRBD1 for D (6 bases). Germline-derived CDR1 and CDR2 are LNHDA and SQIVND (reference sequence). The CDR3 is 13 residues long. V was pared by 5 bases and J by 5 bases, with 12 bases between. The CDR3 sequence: CASSPGGQYGYTF. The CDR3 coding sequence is TGTGCCAGTAGTCCGGGGGGGCAGTATGGCTACACCTTC.

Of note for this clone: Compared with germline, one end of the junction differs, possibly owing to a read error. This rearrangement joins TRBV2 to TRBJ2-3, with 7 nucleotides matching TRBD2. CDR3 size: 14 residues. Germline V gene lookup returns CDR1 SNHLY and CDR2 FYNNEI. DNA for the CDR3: TGTGCCAGCAGGTCGCGGGAGTATGCAGATATGCAGTATTTT. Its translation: CASRSREYADMQYF.

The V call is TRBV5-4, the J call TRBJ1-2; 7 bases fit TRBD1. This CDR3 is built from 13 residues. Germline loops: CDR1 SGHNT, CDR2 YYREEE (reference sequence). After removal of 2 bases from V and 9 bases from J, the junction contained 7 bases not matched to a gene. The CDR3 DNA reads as TGTGCCAGCAGCTTTGGAGACAGGGTCAGCTACACCTTC. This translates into CASSFGDRVSYTF.

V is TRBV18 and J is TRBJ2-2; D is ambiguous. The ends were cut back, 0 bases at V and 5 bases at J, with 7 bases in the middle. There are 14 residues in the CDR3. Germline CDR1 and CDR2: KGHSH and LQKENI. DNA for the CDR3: TGTGCCAGCTCACCACCGGGCAGGACCGGGGAGCTGTTTTTT. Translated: CASSPPGRTGELFF. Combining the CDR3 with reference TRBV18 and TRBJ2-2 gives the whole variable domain NAGVMQNPRHLVRRRGQEARLRCSPMKGHSHVYWYRQLPEEGLKFMVYLQKENIIDESGMPKERFSAEFPKEGPSILRIQQVVRGDSAAYFCASSPPGRTGELFFGEGSRLTVL.

CDR3 region: CASSLFPSGGSTDTQYF. CDR3 nucleotides: TGCGCCAGCAGCCTTTTCCCTAGCGGGGGCAGCACAGATACGCAGTATTTT. The chain joins TRBV5-1 to TRBJ2-3, with 10 bases fitting TRBD2. The germline V gene encodes CDR1 SGHRS and CDR2 YFSETQ. Germline trimming cut 4 bases from V and 0 bases from J; bases unmatched to any gene: 8. The CDR3 is 17 amino acids.